This TCR beta chain stems from a study of blood T cell repertoires in COVID-19. Measured with immunoSEQ multiplex PCR; TCRdb has only the in-frame clones, and not every one. The table shows some 89,000 clones, with roughly 86% occurring only once. CDR3 size: 13 residues. The germline CDR1 and CDR2 sequences are SGHRS and YFSETQ. V was shortened by 4 bases and J by 7 bases, with 15 bases between the two germline ends. The TCR was taken from a woman of 80 years or more with acute or convalescent COVID-19. The sample was peripheral blood. The rearrangement links TRBV5-1 to TRBJ2-7, with D unresolved. This CDR3 reads CASSPPLPREQYF. CDR3 in DNA: TGCGCCAGCAGCCCCCCTCTCCCTCGGGAGCAGTACTTC.